This T cell receptor (beta chain) emerged from a study of T cell changes during pregnancy in multiple sclerosis (dated by TCRdb to about 2019). In the study overall: In women with multiple sclerosis, the researchers looked at how the T cell repertoire shifted as pregnancy progressed.

To prepare the library, the immunoSEQ multiplex PCR assay was applied. TCRdb took over this immuneACCESS table, retaining in-frame rearrangements with V and J assigned. Such tables are incomplete; in checked studies, under half of the missing clones stem from an unresolved V gene, and the remainder is unexplained. The sample profile shows about 17,000 clones; 75% to 90% of them were found once. Of the sample, approximately 13% falls within the top ten clones. About this clone itself: The specificity of this receptor is unknown. Base-call qualities are not available, and no considerably larger clone is one nucleotide away.

The V and J ends are trimmed by 5 bases and 2 bases, leaving 19 bases between them. Based on the germline V gene (reference sequence), the CDR1 and CDR2 sequences are SEHNR and FQNEAQ. The CDR3 runs 17 amino acids, cysteine and phenylalanine included. Of the read, only the CDR3 DNA is kept; its 51 bases are in frame from base 1. The sequenced sample was CD8+ T cells from peripheral blood mononuclear cells, obtained in the third trimester of pregnancy. The sequence was obtained from a female donor in good health, enrolled as a control in a pregnancy study. This sequence uses TRBV7-9 and TRBJ2-1, with a weak D call of TRBD2 (5 bases match). The nucleotides are TGTGCCAGCAGCCCGAGCGGCCGGGATTGGACCTACAATGAGCAGTTCTTC. Its protein product is CASSPSGRDWTYNEQFF.